These 27 T cell receptor beta chains came from one sample sequenced in a study of CD8 T cells in Susac syndrome. Random-hexamer reverse transcription was applied to roughly 0.5 to 1 ug RNA. TCRdb passed the immunoSEQ multiplex PCR reads through MiXCR, listing each CDR3 protein once. The table has about 140,000 distinct CDR3 sequences, about 94% seen once. Specimen: CD8+ T cells from PBMCs. The receptors come from a human donor in good health.

The chain carries TRBV7-2 and TRBJ2-3, with no clear D. CDR1 and CDR2 from the germline V gene are SGHTA and FQGNSA. The germline V and J ends were trimmed by 3 bases and 1 base, with 11 bases remaining between them. This CDR3 has 15 amino acids. The CDR3 loop is CASSFGKMGTDTQYF. The CDR3 bases are TGTGCCAGCAGCTTTGGGAAAATGGGCACAGATACGCAGTATTTT.

The rearrangement uses TRBV14 and TRBJ1-2; D unresolved. Between the trimmed V and J ends, which lost 3 bases and 7 bases, there was a span of 12 bases. The CDR3 has 13 amino acids. In germline, CDR1 is SGHDN, CDR2 FVKESK. This CDR3 is CASSQSLEAGYTF. The DNA of the CDR3 is TGTGCCAGCAGCCAGAGTTTGGAAGCTGGCTACACCTTC.

This sequence joins TRBV30 and TRBJ2-7; 7 positions match TRBD2. Germline V gives CDR1 GTSNPN, CDR2 SVGIG (reference sequence). V gave up 0 bases and J gave up 0 bases; unmatched junction bases: 8. This CDR3 is built from 16 residues. The CDR3 reads CAWSVGGTPNSYEQYF. The CDR3 nucleotides are TGTGCCTGGAGTGTGGGGGGGACCCCTAACTCCTACGAGCAGTACTTC.

CDR3 DNA sequence: TGTGCCAGCAGTCCCAAGTCCTACAATGAGCAGTTCTTC. This codes for CASSPKSYNEQFF. This sequence joins TRBV27 and TRBJ2-1, with D hard to call. The CDR3 is 13 amino acids. CDR1 and CDR2 from the germline V gene are MNHEY and SMNVEV (reference sequence). V gave up 5 bases and J gave up 1 base, with 6 bases separating them.

The J gene is TRBJ2-2, the V gene TRBV4-1, with D maybe TRBD1 (6 bases). The CDR3 contains 15 residues. The V gene's germline CDR1 is MGHRA and CDR2 YSYEKL. Trimming cost V 3 bases and J 6 bases, with 14 bases left between them. The CDR3 region has the DNA TGCGCCAGCAGCCAGGGGGCCAGGGCGGCCGGGGAGCTGTTTTTT. As protein: CASSQGARAAGELFF.

The J gene is TRBJ1-2, the V gene TRBV11-2; D might be TRBD1 (5 bases). Germline lookup yields CDR1 SGHAT and CDR2 FQNNGV. This CDR3 has 14 amino acids. Trimming removed 1 base from V and 1 base from J, with 7 bases in between. The CDR3 is CASSLGTNNYGYTF. For the CDR3, the DNA is TGTGCCAGCAGCTTAGGGACAAATAACTATGGCTACACCTTC.

CDR3 loop: CASSSYKQGSGNTIYF. For the CDR3, the DNA is TGTGCCAGCAGTTCGTATAAACAGGGCTCTGGAAACACCATATATTTT. This chain connects TRBV28 to TRBJ1-3; tentative D call: TRBD1 (6 bases). This CDR3 comprises 16 residues. In germline, CDR1 is MDHEN, CDR2 SYDVKM. The germline V and J ends were trimmed by 4 bases and 0 bases, with 13 bases remaining between them.

This chain connects TRBV7-2 to TRBJ2-7; 13 bases match TRBD2. Germline loops: CDR1 SGHTA, CDR2 FQGNSA. The V gene end was trimmed by 5 bases and the J gene end by 5 bases; junction bases not matched to a gene: 6. The CDR3 contains 15 residues. This CDR3 is CASSPRTSGSNEQYF. CDR3 bases: TGTGCCAGCAGCCCGAGGACTAGCGGGAGCAACGAGCAGTACTTC.

CDR3 amino acids: CSVVGRFQRQVYNEQFF. The DNA of the CDR3 is TGCAGCGTTGTGGGCCGATTCCAAAGACAGGTTTACAATGAGCAGTTCTTC. The chain links TRBV29-1 to TRBJ2-1; D is perhaps TRBD1 (6 bases). CDR1 SQVTM and CDR2 ANQGSEA come from the germline V gene. The CDR3 spans 17 residues. The V end was cut by 4 bases, the J end by 4 bases, with 23 bases between.

The CDR3 region is CSAWTGPIHYGYTF. The CDR3 DNA follows: TGCAGTGCGTGGACAGGCCCCATACACTATGGCTACACCTTC. The rearrangement links TRBV20-1 to TRBJ1-2; 7 bases match TRBD1. V shed 6 bases and J 3 bases; nucleotides not matched to a gene: 10. This CDR3 is 14 amino acids long. Germline V CDR1 and CDR2: DFQATT, SNEGSKA (reference sequence).

The chain employs TRBV7-3 and TRBJ2-3, with TRBD2 matching over 7 bases. V lost 5 bases, J lost 3 bases, and 5 bases stayed unmatched. The germline gives CDR1 SGHTA, CDR2 FQGTGA. CDR3 length equals 14 residues. The CDR3 coding sequence is TGTGCCAGCAGCGGGGAGGGCGTAACAGATACGCAGTATTTT. It translates to CASSGEGVTDTQYF.

This chain connects TRBV5-6 to TRBJ2-2; TRBD2 matches at 8 bases. This CDR3 has 14 amino acids. The V and J ends lost 4 bases and 6 bases, in that order; junction bases with no gene match: 5. Germline V gene lookup returns CDR1 SGHDT and CDR2 YYEEEE. For the CDR3, the DNA is TGTGCCAGCAGCCACCCCGGGGGGGCCGGGGAGCTGTTTTTT. Translated, it gives CASSHPGGAGELFF.

The genes are TRBV27 and TRBJ2-7, with 7 positions matching TRBD2. CDR1 and CDR2 from the germline V gene are MNHEY and SMNVEV (reference sequence). The length of the CDR3 is 13 residues. After removal of 3 bases from V and 2 bases from J, the junction contained 1 base not matched to a gene. CDR3 bases: TGTGCCAGCAGTTTCGGACTAGCCTACGAGCAGTACTTC. This gives the protein CASSFGLAYEQYF.

In its sample, this clonotype was seen a few times. J is TRBJ2-5 and V is TRBV5-4, with D perhaps matching TRBD2 (5 bases). Between the trimmed V and J ends, which lost 4 bases and 5 bases, there was a span of 15 bases. The CDR3 is 14 residues long. CDR1 and CDR2 (germline): SGHNT, YYREEE (reference sequence). CDR3 sequence reads: CASSPYRGSETQYF. CDR3 in DNA: TGTGCCAGCAGCCCTTACCGGGGTAGTGAGACCCAGTACTTC.

The V gene is TRBV28, the J gene TRBJ2-3, with D possibly TRBD1 on 6 matching bases. Germline lookup yields CDR1 MDHEN and CDR2 SYDVKM. V was cut by 4 bases and J by 0 bases, with 11 bases left in between. This CDR3 has 15 amino acids. The CDR3, as DNA: TGTGCCAGCAGTTCGCGGACAGATAGCACAGATACGCAGTATTTT. Translation gives CASSSRTDSTDTQYF.

The chain has TRBV27 and TRBJ2-1; D is uncertain. Deletions cut 7 bases from V and 0 bases from J, with 16 bases between. Germline V gene data show CDR1 as MNHEY and CDR2 as SMNVEV (reference sequence). The CDR3 is 16 residues long. CDR3 DNA: TGTGCCAGCATCCCGACTGCAGCGAGCTCCTACAATGAGCAGTTCTTC. Translated: CASIPTAASSYNEQFF.

The chain links TRBV14 to TRBJ2-1, with 9 bases that match TRBD2. Trimming cost V 1 base and J 8 bases; bases outside gene matches: 3. The CDR3 sequence is 14 residues long. Germline-derived CDR1 and CDR2 are SGHDN and FVKESK. The CDR3 protein is CASSQASGIYEQFF. The CDR3 region has the DNA TGTGCCAGCAGCCAAGCTAGCGGGATCTATGAGCAGTTCTTC.

The V call is TRBV29-1, the J call TRBJ2-5, with D uncertain. Trimming shortened V by 7 bases and J by 4 bases, and 16 bases separated the two germline ends. The CDR3 is made up of 13 amino acids. CDR1 and CDR2 (germline): SQVTM, ANQGSEA. In DNA form, the CDR3 reads TGCAGCGGGGTACCCGCCAGGCGAGAGACCCAGTACTTC. Protein: CSGVPARRETQYF.

V is TRBV12-3 or TRBV12-4 and J is TRBJ2-3; D could derive from TRBD1 or TRBD2 (5 bases each). V lost 6 bases, J lost 2 bases, and 18 bases lay in between. The CDR3 totals 16 residues. CDR3 coding DNA: TGTGCCAGCAGGGTGGCCGGGACGGCGCACACAGATACGCAGTATTTT. Encoded protein: CASRVAGTAHTDTQYF.

CDR3: CASSVGTGGGYGYTF. The CDR3, as DNA: TGTGCCAGCAGCGTGGGGACAGGGGGAGGCTATGGCTACACCTTC. This rearrangement joins TRBV9 to TRBJ1-2, with 11 bases lining up with TRBD1. V gave up 2 bases and J gave up 4 bases; unmatched junction bases: 4. Germline V CDR1 and CDR2: SGDLS, YYNGEE. This CDR3 has 15 amino acids.

The chain recombines TRBV7-9 with TRBJ2-1, with TRBD2 identical over 8 bases. J was trimmed by 6 bases and V by 6 bases; bases with no gene match: 16. CDR3 length equals 17 residues. CDR1 is SEHNR, CDR2 FQNEAQ, per germline (reference sequence). The CDR3 region is CASSSKHAGGEANEQFF. The CDR3 DNA reads as TGTGCCAGCAGTTCAAAGCACGCGGGGGGAGAGGCCAATGAGCAGTTCTTC.

This chain uses TRBV19 with TRBJ1-5, with D possibly matching TRBD1 (5 bases). Trimming shortened V by 2 bases and J by 6 bases, and 11 bases separated the two germline ends. The CDR3 is 14 residues long. Germline V gene lookup returns CDR1 LNHDA and CDR2 SQIVND (reference sequence). CDR3: CASSIWAGPQPQHF. CDR3 DNA: TGTGCCAGTAGTATATGGGCAGGGCCTCAGCCCCAGCATTTT.

The CDR3: CASSLGMGNQPQHF. The CDR3 nucleotides read TGTGCCAGCAGCTTGGGCATGGGGAATCAGCCCCAGCATTTT. The chain uses TRBV7-6 and TRBJ1-5, with D uncertain. The CDR3 loop spans 14 amino acids. CDR1 and CDR2 from the germline V gene are SGHVS and FNYEAQ. V was trimmed by 3 bases and J by 4 bases, leaving 10 bases between them. Full variable domain (outside the CDR3, taken from reference TRBV7-6 and TRBJ1-5): GAGVSQSPRYKVTKRGQDVALRCDPISGHVSLYWYRQALGQGPEFLTYFNYEAQQDKSGLPNDRFSAERPEGSISTLTIQRTEQRDSAMYRCASSLGMGNQPQHFGDGTRLSIL.

The genes are TRBV20-1 and TRBJ2-1; TRBD2 matches 8 bases. V lost 1 base, J lost 2 bases, and 4 bases stayed unmatched. The CDR3 has 15 amino acids. The germline V gene has CDR1 DFQATT and CDR2 SNEGSKA (reference sequence). CDR3 loop: CSARALAEPYNEQFF. The CDR3 DNA reads as TGCAGTGCTAGAGCACTAGCGGAGCCCTACAATGAGCAGTTCTTC.

V usage is TRBV13 and J usage is TRBJ2-1; the D gene is possibly TRBD1 (6 bases). The CDR3 has 15 amino acids. CDR1 and CDR2 from the germline V gene are PRHDT and FYEKMQ (reference sequence). The V end was cut by 7 bases, the J end by 0 bases, with 13 bases between. In DNA, the CDR3 is TGTGCCAGCATCCCCTCGACAGGCTCCTACAATGAGCAGTTCTTC. Amino acid sequence: CASIPSTGSYNEQFF.

The chain's CDR3 is CASSLVGQGRNEQYF. The DNA of the CDR3 is TGTGCCAGCAGCTTAGTGGGACAGGGGAGGAACGAGCAGTACTTC. This chain joins TRBV7-2 and TRBJ2-7; 10 nucleotides line up with TRBD1. From germline, CDR1 is SGHTA and CDR2 FQGNSA. This CDR3 is built from 15 residues. V lost 1 base and J lost 5; bases outside the gene matches: 5.

The chain carries TRBV27 and TRBJ2-7, with a weak D call TRBD2 (6 bases). From germline, CDR1 is MNHEY and CDR2 SMNVEV (reference sequence). The CDR3 length is 13 residues. The germline V and J ends were trimmed by 8 bases and 4 bases, with 15 bases remaining between them. The CDR3 spells CASGGLTHYEQYF. The CDR3 DNA sequence: TGTGCCAGCGGCGGACTAACCCATTACGAGCAGTACTTC.